This T cell receptor beta chain was captured in a study of blood T cell repertoires in COVID-19. The method was immunoSEQ multiplex PCR; TCRdb's version includes in-frame clones alone and lacks a portion of them. The sample includes 200,000 to 250,000 clones, about nine tenths of them seen just once. The clonotype originates from a man aged 25-45 years with COVID-19, enrolled during active disease. The sequenced sample consisted of peripheral blood.

The CDR3 spells CASRSGTGRNYGYTF. The DNA of the CDR3 is TGTGCCAGCAGGTCCGGGACAGGGAGAAACTATGGCTACACCTTC. This chain links TRBV27 with TRBJ1-2, with 9 bases matching TRBD1. The J segment lost 2 bases and the V segment lost 6 bases, leaving 7 bases of the junction unmatched. The CDR3 is 15 amino acids. Germline assignment: CDR1 MNHEY and CDR2 SMNVEV (reference sequence).